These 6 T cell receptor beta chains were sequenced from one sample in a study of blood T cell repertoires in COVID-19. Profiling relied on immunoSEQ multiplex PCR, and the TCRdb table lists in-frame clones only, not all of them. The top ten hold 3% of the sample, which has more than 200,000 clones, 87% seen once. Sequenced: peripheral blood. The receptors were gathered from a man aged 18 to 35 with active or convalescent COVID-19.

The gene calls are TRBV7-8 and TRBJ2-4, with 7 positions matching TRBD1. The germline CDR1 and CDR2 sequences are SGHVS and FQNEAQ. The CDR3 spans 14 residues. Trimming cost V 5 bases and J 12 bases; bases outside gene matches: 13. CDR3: CASSHRTGRDPQYF. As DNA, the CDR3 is TGTGCCAGCAGCCATCGGACAGGCCGTGATCCTCAGTACTTC. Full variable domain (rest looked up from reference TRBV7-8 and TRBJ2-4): GAGVSQSPRYKVAKRGQDVALRCDPISGHVSLFWYQQALGQGPEFLTYFQNEAQLDKSGLPSDRFFAERPEGSVSTLKIQRTQQEDSAVYLCASSHRTGRDPQYFGAGTRLSVL.

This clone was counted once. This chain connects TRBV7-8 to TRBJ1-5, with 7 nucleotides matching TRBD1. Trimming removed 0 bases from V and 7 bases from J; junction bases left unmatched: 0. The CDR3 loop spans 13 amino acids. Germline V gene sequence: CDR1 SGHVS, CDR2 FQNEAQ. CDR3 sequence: CASSLAGGQPQHF. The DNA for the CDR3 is TGTGCCAGCAGCTTAGCAGGGGGCCAGCCCCAGCATTTT.

The CDR3 spells CASSSGQGRYGYTF. CDR3 nucleotide sequence: TGTGCCAGCAGTTCGGGACAGGGACGCTATGGCTACACCTTC. V usage is TRBV6-5 and J usage is TRBJ1-2; 9 bases line up with TRBD1. The ends lost 4 bases at V and 4 bases at J; junction bases unmatched: 4. The CDR3 extends over 14 amino acids. Germline CDR1 MNHEY, CDR2 SVGAGI.

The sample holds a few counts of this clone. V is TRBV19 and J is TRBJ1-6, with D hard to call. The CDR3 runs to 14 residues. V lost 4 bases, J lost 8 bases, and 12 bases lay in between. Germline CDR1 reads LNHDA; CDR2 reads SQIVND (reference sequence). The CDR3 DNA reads TGTGCCAGTAGTAAAGAAGGCGGGGATTCACCCCTCCACTTT. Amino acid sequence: CASSKEGGDSPLHF.

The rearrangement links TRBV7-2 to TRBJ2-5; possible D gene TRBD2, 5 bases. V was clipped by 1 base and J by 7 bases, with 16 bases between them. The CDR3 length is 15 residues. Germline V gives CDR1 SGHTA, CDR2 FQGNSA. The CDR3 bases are TGTGCCAGCAGCTTAGGCTTAGCGATTCACGGGACCCAGTACTTC. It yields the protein CASSLGLAIHGTQYF.

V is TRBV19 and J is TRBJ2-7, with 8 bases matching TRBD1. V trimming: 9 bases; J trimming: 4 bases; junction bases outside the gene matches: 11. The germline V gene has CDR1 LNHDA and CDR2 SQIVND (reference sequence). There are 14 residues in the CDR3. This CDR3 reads CASAPGTGVYEQYF. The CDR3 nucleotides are TGTGCCAGCGCGCCTGGGACAGGTGTATACGAGCAGTACTTC.